The 20 T cell receptor beta chains in this list originate from one sample, sequenced in a study of shared T cell receptors in the human thymus listed by TCRdb under 2021. Receptors were amplified or captured by the immunoSEQ multiplex PCR assay. The source is immuneACCESS, and TCRdb retained only in-frame sequences with V and J called. Part of the clones is not carried over; for the studies checked, unresolved V genes explain less than half of this, and the remainder is unexplained. The sample data list approximately 490,000 clones, and 70% to 80% of these were observed just once. The biggest ten clones account for 0.013% of the sample. This same sample was also taken into another study, of human thymus T cells.

Source material: thymocytes. The receptor set was obtained from a boy under two years old with a congenital heart defect. Donor details come from another sample of the same person, matched by shared clones.

This clone was counted a few times. This sequence joins TRBV18 and TRBJ2-7; weak D call: TRBD1 (6 bases). The CDR3 is made up of 14 amino acids. V lost 3 bases and J lost 9, with 18 bases in between. Germline V gene lookup returns CDR1 KGHSH and CDR2 LQKENI. The CDR3 loop is CASSPSRQDNRQYF. As DNA, the CDR3 is TGTGCCAGCTCACCTTCGAGACAGGATAACAGGCAGTACTTC.

The chain recombines TRBV30 with TRBJ2-7; D is possibly TRBD2 (5 bases). V lost 3 bases and J lost 1, with 13 bases in between. The CDR3 runs 14 residues. CDR1 GTSNPN and CDR2 SVGIG come from the germline V gene (reference sequence). Here the CDR3 DNA reads TGTGCCTGGAGGGGAGTGGGTCCTTCCTACGAGCAGTACTTC. Protein sequence: CAWRGVGPSYEQYF.

V gene TRBV4-3 combines with J gene TRBJ1-1; D is perhaps TRBD1 (5 bases). The CDR3 has 13 amino acids. Per germline, CDR1 LGHNA and CDR2 YSLEER. Trimming cost V 1 base and J 10 bases, with 13 bases left between them. The CDR3 protein is CASSQGGGWGAFF. The CDR3, as DNA: TGCGCCAGCAGCCAAGGTGGGGGGTGGGGAGCTTTCTTT.

This clone is a singleton in its sample. V gene TRBV14 combines with J gene TRBJ2-5; D might be TRBD2 (5 bases). The CDR3 runs to 14 residues. Germline V CDR1 and CDR2: SGHDN, FVKESK. V was shortened by 0 bases and J by 5 bases, with 10 bases between the two germline ends. CDR3 nucleotides: TGTGCCAGCAGCCAAGACGGAAGAGGGGAGACCCAGTACTTC. Residues: CASSQDGRGETQYF.

This chain joins TRBV9 and TRBJ1-5, with TRBD1 as a possible D gene (6 bases). This CDR3 region has 14 residues. V lost 3 bases to trimming and J lost 2 bases, with 9 bases between them. In germline, CDR1 is SGDLS, CDR2 YYNGEE. The CDR3 DNA reads as TGTGCCAGCAGCGAAGGGGGGGGCAATCAGCCCCAGCATTTT. This translates into CASSEGGGNQPQHF.

This clone has just one count. The CDR3 loop reads CASSNGGRRNYGYTF. The CDR3 DNA reads TGTGCCAGCAGCAACGGGGGACGGAGAAACTATGGCTACACCTTC. The V call is TRBV21-1, the J call TRBJ1-2. TRBV21-1 is a pseudogene segment. The CDR3 is 15 amino acids.

The V and J genes are TRBV10-3 and TRBJ2-7; 8 bases map to TRBD1. The germline V gene encodes CDR1 ENHRY and CDR2 SYGVKD. V lost 3 bases to trimming and J lost 12 bases; unmatched junction nucleotides: 7. This CDR3 has 12 amino acids. The CDR3 sequence: CAISDWTGIAYF. The CDR3 coding sequence is TGTGCCATCAGTGACTGGACAGGGATTGCGTACTTC.

V usage is TRBV4-3 and J usage is TRBJ2-1; weak D call: TRBD1 (5 bases). V lost 0 bases to trimming and J lost 10 bases, with 16 bases between them. In germline, CDR1 is LGHNA, CDR2 YSLEER. The CDR3 sequence is 15 residues long. The CDR3 DNA reads TGCGCCAGCAGCCAAGAGGGGCCTCGCTCCGGAGAGCAGTTCTTC. Encoded protein: CASSQEGPRSGEQFF.

J is TRBJ1-2 and V is TRBV30; D might be TRBD1 (5 bases). Trimming removed 4 bases from V and 0 bases from J, with 9 bases in between. This CDR3 region has 13 residues. Per the germline V gene, CDR1 is GTSNPN and CDR2 is SVGIG (reference sequence). CDR3 residues: CAWKVQANYGYTF. DNA for the CDR3: TGTGCCTGGAAAGTACAGGCTAACTATGGCTACACCTTC.

There are a few counts of this clone. The chain is built from TRBV27 and TRBJ2-2, with 10 bases identical to TRBD2. The CDR3 has 16 residues. J gave up 3 bases and V 3 bases, and 4 bases lay outside the gene matches. Germline CDR1 MNHEY, CDR2 SMNVEV (reference sequence). The CDR3 sequence: CASSFVLAGDTGELFF. The DNA for the CDR3 is TGTGCCAGCAGTTTTGTCCTAGCGGGAGACACCGGGGAGCTGTTTTTT.

This clone was seen a few times. The chain couples TRBV21-1 to TRBJ2-4; TRBD1 is the table's D call and was not checked against the DNA. TRBV21-1 is reported as a pseudogene. The CDR3 contains 14 residues. As DNA, the CDR3 is TGTGCCGGGTCGGACGGACAAGGGGGAAACATTCAGTACTTC. It codes for CAGSDGQGGNIQYF.

The chain joins TRBV4-1 to TRBJ2-1; D possibly corresponds to TRBD1 (6 bases). V lost 4 bases and J 5 bases, leaving 18 bases between the germline ends. Germline V lookup: CDR1 MGHRA, CDR2 YSYEKL. This CDR3 has 16 amino acids. The CDR3 DNA reads as TGCGCCAGCAGCCGTAAGGGCAGGGGTTCCCACAATGAGCAGTTCTTC. It specifies CASSRKGRGSHNEQFF.

The chain is built from TRBV6-5 and TRBJ2-3; TRBD2 aligns across 9 bases. V gave up 6 bases and J gave up 3 bases; unmatched junction bases: 7. The CDR3 sequence is 15 residues long. Germline V gives CDR1 MNHEY, CDR2 SVGAGI. For the CDR3, the DNA is TGTGCCAGCAGCTCGGCGGGGGGGCCGACAGATACGCAGTATTTT. This codes for CASSSAGGPTDTQYF.

The J gene is TRBJ2-4, the V gene TRBV9; 7 nucleotides agree with TRBD2. Germline values: CDR1 SGDLS, CDR2 YYNGEE. V lost 0 bases, J lost 7 bases, and 4 bases stayed unmatched. The CDR3 sequence is 14 residues long. CDR3 nucleotide sequence: TGTGCCAGCAGCGTAGATTACGGGGGGAACATTCAGTACTTC. Translating gives CASSVDYGGNIQYF. The full variable domain, completed using reference TRBV9 and TRBJ2-4, is DSGVTQTPKHLITATGQRVTLRCSPRSGDLSVYWYQQSLDQGLQFLIQYYNGEERAKGNILERFSAQQFPDLHSELNLSSLELGDSALYFCASSVDYGGNIQYFGAGTRLSVL.

The genes are TRBV18 and TRBJ2-1; no firm D call. The CDR3 is 15 amino acids. The germline V gene encodes CDR1 KGHSH and CDR2 LQKENI. V was pared by 1 base and J by 4 bases, with 11 bases between. The CDR3 DNA reads TGTGCCAGCTCACCACGAAGCAGACAATACAATGAGCAGTTCTTC. It is translated as CASSPRSRQYNEQFF.

The CDR3 sequence is CASSFPTSGLPYEQYF. The CDR3 DNA reads as TGTGCCAGCAGCTTCCCGACTAGCGGGCTGCCCTACGAGCAGTACTTC. The chain carries TRBV11-2 and TRBJ2-7; TRBD2 agrees at 10 bases. The CDR3 spans 16 residues. Germline trimming cut 3 bases from V and 2 bases from J; bases unmatched to any gene: 7. Germline CDR1 and CDR2: SGHAT and FQNNGV.

This sequence joins TRBV4-3 and TRBJ2-2; 7 bases are a match to TRBD2. With V trimmed by 2 bases and J by 6 bases, 6 bases remained unmatched. This CDR3 spans 15 amino acids. The germline V gene encodes CDR1 LGHNA and CDR2 YSLEER. CDR3 sequence: CASSQLAASPGELFF. In nucleotides, the CDR3 is TGCGCCAGCAGCCAACTAGCGGCCTCCCCCGGGGAGCTGTTTTTT.

The gene calls are TRBV19 and TRBJ2-1; possibly TRBD2 for D (5 bases). V lost 7 bases, J lost 5 bases, and 12 bases lay in between. Germline CDR1 LNHDA, CDR2 SQIVND (reference sequence). The CDR3 is 13 residues long. The DNA for the CDR3 is TGTGCCAGTAATGGACTGGACGACAATGAGCAGTTCTTC. Residues: CASNGLDDNEQFF.

V usage is TRBV11-3 and J usage is TRBJ2-3; no reliable D call. This CDR3 is built from 13 residues. From germline, CDR1 is SGHNT and CDR2 YENEEA. V dropped 1 base and J dropped 6 bases, with 8 bases sitting between them. CDR3 nucleotide sequence: TGTGCCAGCAGCTTAGGGGCCCCGGATACGCAGTATTTT. Amino acid sequence: CASSLGAPDTQYF.

The rearrangement links TRBV10-1 to TRBJ2-7, with D possibly matching TRBD2 (6 bases). The V gene lost 7 bases and the J gene lost 9 bases, with 19 bases spanning the gap. The germline V gene encodes CDR1 WNHNN and CDR2 SYGVQD (reference sequence). The CDR3 covers 13 residues. The DNA of the CDR3 is TGCGCCAGCACCGACACCACCTCCGGGGGGCAGTACTTC. It yields the protein CASTDTTSGGQYF.